This T cell receptor beta chain was sequenced in a study of chemoradiotherapy in HPV16-positive cancers. Repeated repertoire sampling spanned the course of chemoradiotherapy. Profiled with immunoSEQ multiplex PCR; TCRdb holds only in-frame clones, not every one. Of around 13,000 clones in the sample, 89% were seen once. Germline CDR1 is SGHTA and CDR2 is FQGTGA. The CDR3 length is 15 residues. The J segment lost 0 bases and the V segment lost 2 bases, leaving 4 bases of the junction unmatched. This clone has more than one count but fewer than ten. The sequences come from blood, collected from a patient who underwent chemoradiotherapy. The chain employs TRBV7-3 and TRBJ2-7, with TRBD2 identical over 7 bases. This sequence was found in a human donor with HPV-associated anogenital cancer. The CDR3 here is CASSLGPGGSYEQYF. The CDR3 bases are TGTGCCAGCAGCTTAGGACCGGGAGGCTCCTACGAGCAGTACTTC.